A selection of T cell receptor beta chains follows, all from one sample in a study of cytomegalovirus exposure and HLA in healthy donors. Some clones are missing from TCRdb's copy, which holds only in-frame ones; the method was immunoSEQ multiplex PCR. Altogether 95,000 to 150,000 clones are present, roughly 80% being singletons, with the ten largest covering 2.5% to 3.5%. The sample comprised PBMCs. The source is a woman in her thirties or forties in good health and CMV-seropositive. Each CDR3 is given without its conserved first and last residue. Clone size appears in some rows only: once, few, many, or a class for an expanded clone.

>TRBV5-1|once
ASSSGTGGSGYT
>TRBV7-2|-
ASSLIGGTGELF
>TRBV19|few
ASSGGGHPSTDTQY
>TRBV6-4|-
ASSATSGKRSGEQY
>TRBV6-1|-
ASNRDIGSYT
>TRBV7-9|-
ASSPQGAGELF
>TRBV11-2|-
ASSEGGRNTEAF
>TRBV30|-
AWSLQGNTEAF
>TRBV9|-
ASSRDSRANTEAF
>TRBV4-3|-
ASSSQRDRLVVQF
>TRBV2|-
ASVGQGARNEQF
>TRBV30|-
AWSVRSEAF
>TRBV5-6|-
ASSLVGRGAEAF
>TRBV7-2|-
AGGPERGGLGLF
>TRBV6-1|-
ASTTGQVGHGYT
>TRBV7-2|-
ASSPRGLAGGTGELF
>TRBV27|-
ASSLGNRGLTEAF
>TRBV5-1|-
ASSPGGALEAF
>TRBV4-3|-
ASSQDLGGTGGREQY
>TRBV9|-
ASSVAGDFNSEQF
>TRBV7-7|-
ASSVQMNTEAF
>TRBV7-3|-
ASSPKRDTGELF
>TRBV6-1|-
ASRQGGQPQH
>TRBV15|-
ATSRDRTGSTDTQY
>TRBV2|-
ASSEAPGTKNTEAF
>TRBV5-1|-
ASSPVGVGGGTHTQY
>TRBV7-2|once
ASSLAAALSHEQY
>TRBV19|-
ASKRGLAGGSSYNEQF
>TRBV6-5|-
ASSYRQGPNSPLH
>TRBV27|-
ASSRTSLNEQF
>TRBV11-2|-
ASSRQGPTSGNTIY
>TRBV7-2|-
ASSLAGTGNYGYT
>TRBV19|-
ASRDTGGENIQY
>TRBV7-9|-
ASSLGQGSYT
>TRBV5-6|once
ASSPGTGVPYEQY
>TRBV13|-
ASSLQLAGAEQY
>TRBV7-2|-
ASSLVGVGYT
>TRBV5-1|once
ASSSRLAGAEQF
>TRBV4-2|-
ASSQDPPRGSPYNSPLH
>TRBV5-6|-
ASSLVEGYEQY
>TRBV2|-
ASSVRGNTQY
>TRBV7-3|-
ASSPSGVGELF
>TRBV30|once
AWSVWTGNYEQY
>TRBV15|-
ATSRGTSGREGNEQY
>TRBV29-1|-
SVSNRGNTEAF
>TRBV2|-
ASSWNVPGETQY
>TRBV7-9|-
ASSLAALLYGYT
>TRBV2|-
ASSPVGLAGTPSYEQY
>TRBV30|-
AWGGVRTEAF
>TRBV10-1|-
ASSLQVNTEAF
>TRBV5-1|-
ASSFGDTTYEQY
>TRBV5-4|few
ASSLDGSGETQY
>TRBV19|few
ASSQPGGRSTEAF
>TRBV6-1|-
ASSVPGGVNNSPLH
>TRBV7-3|-
ASSLGAEVGEQY
>TRBV19|-
ASPETGIPPYEQY
>TRBV6-1|-
ASSRTGRYEQY
>TRBV30|-
AWRVAGLAGVNEQY
>TRBV13|-
ASSLDYRGGTGELF